Included here is one TCR beta chain sequence, with context. This receptor's antigen is unknown. No base quality information exists; no much larger clone differs at one position. The immunoSEQ Assay, a bias-controlled multiplex PCR, was used to amplify TCRbeta CDR3 regions from genomic DNA. From the authors' description of their analysis: Within the assay, amplification of reference gene primers was used to estimate how many nucleated cells each sample contained. To quantify the absolute abundance of each unique TCRbeta CDR3 rearrangement, sequence reads were collapsed and filtered. Productive Simpson clonality was computed per sample as the square root of Simpson's diversity index over productive rearrangements. TCRdb obtained this table from immuneACCESS and retained in-frame rearrangements with V and J assigned. These tables miss some clones; where compared with another copy, unresolved V genes account for less than half of the shortfall, and the remainder is unexplained. V and J calls and clone size come straight from that table; D and trimming were deduced from the DNA. This sample is represented by 120,000 to 150,000 clones; 80% of them were singletons. 10% to 15% of the sample comes from the top ten.

This sample is drawn from a study of blood T cell repertoires in COVID-19 (dated by TCRdb to 2018 to 2020). Regarding the study in general: Collaborator samples came from the United States, Italy and Spain and covered acute and convalescent phases of COVID-19. The repertoires were released in a freely available public database meant as a resource for research on the immune response to SARS-CoV-2. The material from the prospective study consisted of cDNA or gDNA derived from T cells, B-cell-depleted T cells, or PBMCs. The dataset comprised deeply sampled blood TCRbeta repertoires from subjects exposed to, actively infected with, or recovered from COVID-19. Nearly every sample came with metadata listing a de-identified subject ID, COVID-19 status, age in years and sex. Samples were obtained from the ongoing ImmuneRACE study (first 160 participants) and from roughly 1,300 subjects provided by 6 global collaborators. Where available, HLA class I and class II types were taken from metadata supplied by the sample provider and were not determined by assay-based typing.

For this chain, trimming is 3 bases at the V end and 0 bases at the J end, and the number of junction bases without a gene match is 11. Spanning cysteine to phenylalanine, the CDR3 consists of 18 amino acids. Only the CDR3 DNA is retained, 54 bases long and in frame from the first base. In the germline V gene, CDR1 corresponds to SGHRS and CDR2 to YFSETQ. Whole blood was collected in K2EDTA tubes by collaborating institutions according to the institutions' own protocols. For TCRbeta analysis, collaborator samples were shipped as frozen whole blood, as isolated PBMCs, or as DNA extracted from either sample type. Results the study describes overall, beyond this receptor: How much clinical and demographic metadata was included differed by source and by participant, and the metadata was provided uncurated.

The chain couples TRBV5-1 to TRBJ1-1, with 10 bases aligning to TRBD1. This clonotype originated in a man in his 60s with active or convalescent COVID-19. Sequencing was carried out using peripheral blood. In nucleotide form, the sequence is TGCGCCAGCAGCTCTTACCCACCGGGACAGGGGTTGAACACTGAAGCTTTCTTT. The resulting protein is CASSSYPPGQGLNTEAFF.